This T cell receptor (beta chain) was sequenced for a study of OX40 agonist ivuxolimab in advanced cancers. Study details: Around 40% of patients had received prior checkpoint inhibitor therapy. Study results and caveats: Doses of 0.1 to 3.0 mg/kg were accompanied by clonal expansion of CD4+ and CD8+ blood T cells by week 6.

Produced via immunoSEQ multiplex PCR; TCRdb's table is partial and in-frame only. The repertoire holds about 93,000 clones, with under 95% as singletons. With respect to this clone: Its antigen is as yet unknown.

Trimming removed 2 bases from V and 2 bases from J, with 13 bases in between. Germline V gives CDR1 SGDLS, CDR2 YYNGEE. The CDR3 extends over 15 amino acids. The material was CD4+ or CD8+ T cells sorted from blood, obtained in a trial of the OX40 agonist ivuxolimab. The TCR sequence derives from an adult with an advanced solid tumor such as melanoma, head and neck, liver or kidney cancer. The chain has TRBV9 and TRBJ1-1; weak D call: TRBD1 (5 bases). The CDR3 DNA reads as TGTGCCAGCAGCGTCCTCCAGGGAGCCAACACTGAAGCTTTCTTT. Translating it yields CASSVLQGANTEAFF.